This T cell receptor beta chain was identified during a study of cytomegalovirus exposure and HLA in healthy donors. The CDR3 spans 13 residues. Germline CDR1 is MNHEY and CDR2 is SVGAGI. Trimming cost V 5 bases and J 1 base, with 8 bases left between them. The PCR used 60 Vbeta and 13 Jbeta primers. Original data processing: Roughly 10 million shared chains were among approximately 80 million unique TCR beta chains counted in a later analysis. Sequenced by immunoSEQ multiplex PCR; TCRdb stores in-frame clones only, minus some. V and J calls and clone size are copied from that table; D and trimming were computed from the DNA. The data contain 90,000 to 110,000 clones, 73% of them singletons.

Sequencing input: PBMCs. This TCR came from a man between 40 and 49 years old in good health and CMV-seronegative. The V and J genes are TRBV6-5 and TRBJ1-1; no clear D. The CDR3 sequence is CASSLWRNTEAFF. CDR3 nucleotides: TGTGCCAGCAGTCTTTGGAGGAACACTGAAGCTTTCTTT.